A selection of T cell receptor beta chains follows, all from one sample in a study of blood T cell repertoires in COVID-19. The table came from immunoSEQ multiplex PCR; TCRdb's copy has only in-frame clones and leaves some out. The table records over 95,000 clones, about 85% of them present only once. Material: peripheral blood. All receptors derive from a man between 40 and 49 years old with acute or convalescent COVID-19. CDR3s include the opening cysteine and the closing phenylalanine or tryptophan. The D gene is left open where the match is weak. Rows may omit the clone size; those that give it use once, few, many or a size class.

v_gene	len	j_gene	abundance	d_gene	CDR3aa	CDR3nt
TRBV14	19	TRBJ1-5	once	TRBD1	CASSQGDRGFPYSNQPQHF	TGTGCCAGCAGCCAAGGCGACAGGGGGTTCCCCTATAGCAATCAGCCCCAGCATTTT
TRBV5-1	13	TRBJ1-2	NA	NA	CASSQGLPRGYTF	TGCGCCAGCAGCCAGGGACTCCCTCGTGGCTACACCTTC
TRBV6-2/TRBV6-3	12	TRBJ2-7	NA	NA	CASSTSRYEQYF	TGTGCCAGCAGCACGTCGAGGTACGAGCAGTACTTC
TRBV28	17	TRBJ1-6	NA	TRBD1	CASSGPGGISYNSPLHF	TGTGCCAGCAGTGGGCCAGGGGGCATATCCTATAATTCACCCCTCCACTTT
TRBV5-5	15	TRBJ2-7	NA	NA	CASSLAVGIPYEQYF	TGTGCCAGCAGCTTGGCGGTGGGCATCCCCTACGAGCAGTACTTC
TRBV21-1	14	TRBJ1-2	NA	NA	CASSINTGEHGYTF	TGTGCCAGCAGCATAAACACAGGGGAGCATGGCTACACCTTC
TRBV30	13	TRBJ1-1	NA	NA	CAWSGMRGTEAFF	TGTGCCTGGAGCGGGATGAGGGGGACTGAAGCTTTCTTT
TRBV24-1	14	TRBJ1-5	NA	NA	CATSKGDSNQPQHF	TGTGCCACCTCGAAAGGGGATAGCAATCAGCCCCAGCATTTT
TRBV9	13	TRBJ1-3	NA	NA	CASSRVPGNTIYF	TGTGCCAGCAGCCGAGTTCCTGGAAACACCATATATTTT
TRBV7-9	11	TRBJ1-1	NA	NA	CASSLGGQAFF	TGTGCCAGCAGCTTAGGGGGGCAAGCTTTCTTT
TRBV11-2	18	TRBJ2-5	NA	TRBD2	CASSVGLAGGRRQETQYF	TGTGCCAGCAGCGTAGGACTAGCGGGGGGACGACGACAAGAGACCCAGTACTTC
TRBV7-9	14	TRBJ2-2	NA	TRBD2	CASSLSGPGGGLFF	TGTGCCAGCAGCTTAAGTGGTCCAGGCGGGGGTCTGTTTTTT
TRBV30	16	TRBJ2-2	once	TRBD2	CAWSPRRGGLAGELFF	TGTGCCTGGAGTCCGAGACGGGGGGGCCTCGCCGGGGAGCTGTTTTTT
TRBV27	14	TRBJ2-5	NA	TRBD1	CASSSTGGQETQYF	TGTGCCAGCAGCTCGACAGGGGGCCAAGAGACCCAGTACTTC
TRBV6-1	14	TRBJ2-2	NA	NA	CASSKAGSTGELFF	TGTGCCAGCAGTAAAGCAGGGAGCACCGGGGAGCTGTTTTTT
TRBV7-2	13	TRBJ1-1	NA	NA	CASRTDPNTEAFF	TGTGCCAGCAGAACAGACCCGAACACTGAAGCTTTCTTT
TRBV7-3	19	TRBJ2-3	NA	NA	CASSLNAGVGPYHTDTQYF	TGTGCCAGCAGCTTAAATGCCGGGGTAGGCCCCTACCACACAGATACGCAGTATTTT
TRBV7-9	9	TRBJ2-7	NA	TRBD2	CAGGDEQYF	TGTGCCGGGGGGGACGAGCAGTACTTC
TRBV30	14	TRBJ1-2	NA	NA	CAWSVALGGNGYTF	TGTGCCTGGAGTGTGGCCTTGGGGGGGAATGGCTACACCTTC
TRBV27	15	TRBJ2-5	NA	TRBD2	CASGPWERGKETQYF	TGTGCCAGCGGACCATGGGAGCGGGGGAAAGAGACCCAGTACTTC
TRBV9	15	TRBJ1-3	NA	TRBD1	CASSERTGNGNTIYF	TGTGCCAGCAGCGAGCGGACAGGGAATGGAAACACCATATATTTT
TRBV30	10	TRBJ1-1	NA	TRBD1	CAWSGQGPAF	TGTGCCTGGAGTGGACAGGGACCCGCGTTT
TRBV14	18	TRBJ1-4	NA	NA	CASSQFMAGAFANEKLFF	TGTGCCAGCAGCCAATTTATGGCAGGGGCGTTTGCTAATGAAAAACTGTTTTTT
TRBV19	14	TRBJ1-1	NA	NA	CASSAGTMNTEAFF	TGTGCCAGTAGTGCGGGAACGATGAACACTGAAGCTTTCTTT
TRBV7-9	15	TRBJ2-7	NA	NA	CASSSLRGLWYEQYF	TGTGCCAGCAGCTCCTTGCGGGGGCTGTGGTACGAGCAGTACTTC
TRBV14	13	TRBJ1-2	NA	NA	CASSQMRNYGYTF	TGTGCCAGCAGCCAAATGCGGAACTATGGCTACACCTTC
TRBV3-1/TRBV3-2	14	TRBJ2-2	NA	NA	CASSPPTDTGELFF	TGTGCCAGCAGCCCCCCGACAGACACCGGGGAGCTGTTTTTT
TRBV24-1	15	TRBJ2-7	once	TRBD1	CATSDPGQGAYEQYF	TGTGCCACCAGTGACCCCGGACAGGGAGCCTACGAGCAGTACTTC
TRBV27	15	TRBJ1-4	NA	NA	CASSLSQGLSEKLFF	TGTGCCAGCAGTTTATCGCAGGGCCTCTCCGAAAAACTGTTTTTT
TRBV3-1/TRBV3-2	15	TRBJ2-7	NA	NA	CASSKGHGRSGEQYF	TGTGCCAGCAGCAAAGGACACGGGAGAAGTGGGGAGCAGTACTTC
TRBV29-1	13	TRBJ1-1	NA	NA	CSVEGAMNTEAFF	TGCAGCGTTGAGGGAGCGATGAACACTGAAGCTTTCTTT
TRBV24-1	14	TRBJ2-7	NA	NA	CATSDPGHPYEQYF	TGTGCCACCAGTGATCCGGGACATCCCTACGAGCAGTACTTC
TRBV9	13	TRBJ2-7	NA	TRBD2	CASSEGGDGEQYF	TGTGCCAGCAGCGAGGGAGGGGATGGAGAGCAGTACTTC
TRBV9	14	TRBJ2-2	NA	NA	CASSVDTGFGELFF	TGTGCCAGCAGCGTAGATACAGGGTTCGGGGAGCTGTTTTTT
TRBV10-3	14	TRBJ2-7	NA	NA	CAISGQESSYEQYF	TGTGCCATCAGTGGGCAGGAAAGCTCCTACGAGCAGTACTTC
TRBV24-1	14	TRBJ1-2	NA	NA	CATSDSRRDYGYTF	TGTGCCACCAGTGATTCACGCAGGGACTATGGCTACACCTTC
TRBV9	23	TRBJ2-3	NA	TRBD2	CASSVGLLAGGLSRPSSTDTQYF	TGTGCCAGCAGCGTAGGACTCCTAGCGGGGGGGCTAAGTCGTCCGTCTAGCACAGATACGCAGTATTTT
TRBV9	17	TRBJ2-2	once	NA	CASSLNKAGSNTGELFF	TGTGCCAGCAGCCTAAACAAGGCAGGGTCGAACACCGGGGAGCTGTTTTTT
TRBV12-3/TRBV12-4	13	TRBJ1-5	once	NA	CASSLQGSQPQHF	TGTGCCAGCAGTTTACAGGGGTCACAGCCCCAGCATTTT
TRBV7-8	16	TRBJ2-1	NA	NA	CASSSLPQISYNEQFF	TGTGCCAGCAGCTCGCTACCCCAAATCTCCTACAATGAGCAGTTCTTC
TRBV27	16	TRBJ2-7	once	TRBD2	CASSTPRGGGSYEQYF	TGTGCCAGCTCAACTCCCCGGGGGGGAGGGTCCTACGAGCAGTACTTC
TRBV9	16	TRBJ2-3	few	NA	CASSVYDSGATDTQYF	TGTGCCAGCAGCGTGTACGATAGCGGCGCCACAGATACGCAGTATTTT
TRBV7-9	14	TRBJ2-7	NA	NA	CASSPRDTTYEQYF	TGTGCCAGCAGCCCCCGGGACACTACCTACGAGCAGTACTTC
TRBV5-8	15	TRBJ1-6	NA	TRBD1	CASSLGQGWESPLHF	TGTGCCAGCAGCTTGGGACAGGGGTGGGAGTCACCCCTCCACTTT
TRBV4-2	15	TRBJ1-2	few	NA	CASSQAGTTGYGYTF	TGTGCCAGCAGCCAGGCTGGGACAACCGGCTATGGCTACACCTTC
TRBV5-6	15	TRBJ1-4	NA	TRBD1	CASSSSQGAGEKLFF	TGTGCCAGCAGCTCCTCACAGGGGGCGGGGGAAAAACTGTTTTTT